This T cell receptor beta chain is from a study of tumor and adjacent non-tumor tissue in lung cancer. The library came from three nested PCR rounds adapted from ARM-PCR protocols. TCRdb reprocessed the multiplex PCR reads with MiXCR, giving one entry per CDR3 protein. The table has tens of thousands of distinct CDR3 sequences, around two thirds seen once; the top ten hold under 35%. No cell sorting was done before RNA was extracted from the tissue. More than 3 cm separated this lung sample from the edge of the tumor. Per germline, CDR1 SGHDN and CDR2 FVKESK. V lost 4 bases, J lost 9 bases, and 6 bases stayed unmatched. The CDR3 sequence is 12 residues long. This clonotype was picked up one time. It may be a read error: a sequence one base away is much more abundant.

Sample: distant non-tumor lung tissue. The TCR was taken from a man in his sixties or seventies with non-small cell lung cancer. The chain joins TRBV14 to TRBJ2-7; 7 nucleotides match TRBD1. This CDR3 reads CASSPYRGGQYF. The CDR3 DNA reads TGTGCCAGCAGCCCTTACAGGGGCGGGCAGTACTTC.